The source of this T cell receptor beta chain is a study of response to subunit inactivated influenza vaccine. There are many counts of this clonotype. TCRdb processed the RT-PCR reads anew with MiXCR; each CDR3 protein has one entry. Of around 750,000 distinct CDR3 sequences in the sample, roughly 20% were seen once. Trimming shortened V by 0 bases and J by 3 bases, and 7 bases separated the two germline ends. Per germline, CDR1 SGHRS and CDR2 YFSETQ. This CDR3 region has 13 residues. The chain employs TRBV5-1 and TRBJ2-7; D call uncertain. This clonotype was obtained from a man aged 50-60 years who received an inactivated influenza vaccine. Sequences were derived from PBMCs from blood, sampled 4 to 6 days after vaccination. CDR3 loop: CASSLGRNYEQYF. Written as DNA, the CDR3 is TGCGCCAGCAGCTTGGGACGTAACTACGAGCAGTACTTC.